Detailed here is one TCR beta chain. It lacks a known antigen. No much larger clone is present one base from it, and per-base qualities are unavailable. Library preparation used the immunoSEQ multiplex PCR assay. For the multiplex PCR, a mixture combining 60 forward primers for TCR Vbeta segments and 13 reverse primers for TCR Jbeta segments was used. A multiplex PCR assay on genomic DNA amplified the CDR3 region of rearranged TCR beta genes. The Illumina HiSeq System was used to sequence the amplified TCR beta libraries as 87-base-pair reads. The original pipeline was this. A later analysis counted approximately 76 million unique TCR beta chains across the 500 to 850 repertoires, and approximately 11 million of these chains were shared by at least two donors. Raw reads were error-corrected and collapsed into unique sequences by a nearest-neighbor algorithm in which closely related sequences were merged to remove PCR and sequencing errors. CDR3 sequences were aligned to IMGT reference sequences to assign V, D and J gene segments. For a sequence to be retained, at least a six-nucleotide match to both a V gene segment and a J gene segment was required. A rearrangement was called productive if the CDR3 had no stop codons and remained in frame with V and J, and every other rearrangement was called non-productive. Following IMGT convention, CDR3 was defined as the stretch from the second conserved V-encoded cysteine to the conserved J-encoded phenylalanine. In an earlier analysis of around 640 of the donors, sequences lacking an unambiguous match to a single V gene segment were excluded. In an earlier analysis of a few hundred of the donors, V segments were called functional above 56.7% productive rearrangements and were called segregating when the between-donor standard deviation exceeded 5%. A statistical classification framework was developed to diagnose cytomegalovirus status using the catalog of TCR beta chain sequences. In a later analysis, V and J genes were assigned by comparing TCR nucleotide sequences against IMGT/GENE-DB human TR gene sequences. A later analysis assigned CDR3 sequences and most-parsimonious VDJ recombination scenarios with the TCRdist pipeline. A later analysis defined each TCR beta chain by its CDR3 amino acid sequence plus V-gene family, and excluded reads lacking a unique V-gene family. A later analysis removed 500 to 650 highly shared, low-generation-probability nucleotide sequences to deal with suspected cross-contamination and a sequencing artifact. In a later analysis, a clonal expansion index for each public chain was calculated from normalized within-repertoire ranks of inferred template counts. In a later analysis, generation probabilities were computed using a VDJ recombination model fitted to out-of-frame rearrangements, and the results were checked against IGoR. In a later analysis, hypergeometric tests were used to score TCR-TCR, TCR-HLA and TCR-CMV co-occurrence, with a repertoire-size bias correction applied to TCR pairs. To estimate false discovery rates, a later analysis permuted the HLA or CMV assignments 20 times. A later analysis grouped co-occurring TCRs with DBSCAN, adding TCRdist sequence similarity when clustering within HLA-allele-positive subsets. Repertoires with fewer than 30,000 or more than 120,000 public chains were left out of co-occurrence clustering, as were five repertoires with anomalous nucleotide sharing. TCRdb re-hosts the immuneACCESS table, in-frame sequences only. Its copies lack some clones; in the studies checked, an unresolved V gene accounts for under half of them, and the cause for the rest is not known. The DNA gave D and trimming, while V, J and clone size come from that table. The sample includes 95,000 or so clones, with around three quarters observed a single time. The ten largest clones represent about 15% of the sample.

The source of the sample is a study of cytomegalovirus exposure and HLA in healthy donors (dated by TCRdb to between 2016 and 2019). About the full investigation: In an earlier analysis of 587 of the donors, about 260 Gb of sequence data and approximately 100 million unique TCR beta sequences from about 179 million T cells were reported. About 310 gigabases of sequencing data and approximately 85 million unique TCR sequences were included in an early release covering around 650 HLA-typed donors. Among the roughly 390 genotyped donors, approximately 76% belonged to the genetic ancestry cluster associated with self-reported Caucasian donors. The study aimed to test whether cataloging public T cell receptors could reveal signatures of past pathogen exposure. The study profiled the T cell repertoires of 500 to 800 subjects by immunosequencing and related them to cytomegalovirus serostatus. Besides the first cohort of around 700 subjects, a separate validation cohort made up of 90 to 150 different subjects was used. To predict cytomegalovirus infection status, the study brought together high-throughput TCR immunosequencing, statistical association of individual TCRs with disease status, and machine learning. To study patterns of TCR occurrence, a later analysis re-analyzed previously published TCR beta repertoires from more than 550 donors and added high-resolution HLA genotyping. In the later analysis, no new phenotypic data were used to find candidate immune exposures; instead, reliance was placed on TCR beta sequences and their occurrence across donors. An earlier analysis of 450 to 750 of the donors used high-throughput TCR beta sequencing to judge whether each TCR beta V gene segment behaved as functional or pseudogenic. Donor age, sex, ethnicity and CMV serostatus were compiled alongside the repertoire data. A later genetic analysis used genome-wide SNP genotypes for about 65% of the roughly 670 donors, treating that subset as a discovery cohort. All discovery cohort repertoires had been generated using a single sequencing platform. HLA typing covered class I and class II loci at four-digit resolution. The number of donors typed differed by locus, with about 629-640 for A, B, C, DRB1 and DQB1, 522 for DQA1, 606 for DPA1, and around 450 for DPB1. Because of strong linkage in the cohort, roughly 5 DR-DQ haplotypes were treated as single units for association and clustering. Among over 350 genotyped donors of the cohort, an average of 235,054 unique TCR beta nucleotide sequences were sequenced per donor, roughly 20% of them non-productive.

The CDR3, from cysteine to phenylalanine, totals 14 residues. Only the CDR3 portion is preserved as DNA: 42 bases, with reading frame beginning at the first base. According to the germline V gene, CDR1 reads SGHRS and CDR2 reads YFSETQ. V lost 6 bases and J lost 0 bases, and the count of bases not matched to a germline gene is 5. The cohort was made up of about 610 healthy bone marrow donors. At the time of sampling, every cohort member was nominally healthy, though immune exposures that went unrecorded were likely present. The donor tested CMV seropositive, placing the donor among the 310 or so seropositive members of the cohort. Each donor provided a peripheral blood sample, and peripheral blood mononuclear cells were used for TCR beta sequencing. The Qiagen DNeasy Blood Extraction Kit was used to extract genomic DNA from the blood cell samples. Overall study results and their limits: A further reported finding was that TCR beta sequences accurately predicted the HLA-A and HLA-B alleles for most subjects in the first cohort. A few of the identified cytomegalovirus-associated TCR beta chains were confirmed in vitro to be specific for cytomegalovirus antigens. Because HLA typing was unavailable for some donors at each locus, only the typed subset was used in association tests. Linkage disequilibrium might explain the correlated functional status among segregating V segments, but an unknown experimental factor could not be excluded. When HLA alleles, especially DR and DQ, strongly co-occurred, TCR associations were difficult to assign to individual alleles. Several of the top co-occurrence clusters appeared to be linked to parvovirus B19, influenza, CMV and Epstein-Barr virus, according to a later analysis. Because counts were too low, some 17 rarely observed V segments, including chromosome 9 orphons, were excluded from the earlier analysis of fewer than 650 of the donors. A total of 150 or so TCR beta chains were listed by the study as associated with cytomegalovirus. According to the authors, the approach could potentially be generalized to other disease states and immunological phenotypes. A later analysis found that most CMV-associated TCR beta chains appeared HLA-restricted, with HLA associations seemingly driven largely by CMV exposure. A cluster of highly shared sequence variants was judged likely to represent a technical artifact of the sequencing pipeline. In an earlier analysis of approximately 590 of the donors, most TCR beta V segments appeared in productive rearrangements about 87% or about 30% of the time, broadly matching IMGT annotations. According to a later analysis, TCR association rates differed among HLA loci, with DRB1 alleles showing the most associated TCRs and HLA-C alleles showing the fewest. CMV serostatus was the only immune exposure information available for the cohort. In a later analysis, HLA-associated TCR beta chains showed more clonal expansion and lower generation probabilities than non-associated chains that were equally common. Because the 87-base-pair reads could not distinguish some IMGT-functional V segments, including TRBV6-2 and TRBV6-3, those segments were excluded. V-gene and J-gene trimming of TCR beta chains was associated with a missense DCLRE1C variant in a later genetic analysis, and the association was replicated in an independent cohort. In both the original and validation cohorts, the classifier was reported to diagnose cytomegalovirus status with high specificity and sensitivity. Specific HLA alleles were associated with about 17,000 TCR beta sequences at a false discovery rate of 0.05 in a later analysis. In this cohort, only TCR beta chains were sequenced, and detectable features were limited by the absence of alpha or paired-chain data. In a later genetic analysis, fewer N-insertions in productive TCRs were reported among donors in an Asian-associated ancestry cluster than the roughly 710-donor mean. Presence/absence analyses assumed roughly uniform sequencing depth across donors, an assumption that may not hold. Most TCR sequences were observed very rarely across donors, whereas some public TCRs were present in many individuals.

The TCR originated in a woman between 45 and 60 years old in good health and CMV-seropositive. Sequencing was performed on PBMCs. The chain joins TRBV5-1 to TRBJ2-5; 7 middle bases align to TRBD1. The nucleotide sequence reads as follows: TGCGCCAGCACTAGGGGGCGGTACCAAGAGACCCAGTACTTC. Its translation reads: CASTRGRYQETQYF.